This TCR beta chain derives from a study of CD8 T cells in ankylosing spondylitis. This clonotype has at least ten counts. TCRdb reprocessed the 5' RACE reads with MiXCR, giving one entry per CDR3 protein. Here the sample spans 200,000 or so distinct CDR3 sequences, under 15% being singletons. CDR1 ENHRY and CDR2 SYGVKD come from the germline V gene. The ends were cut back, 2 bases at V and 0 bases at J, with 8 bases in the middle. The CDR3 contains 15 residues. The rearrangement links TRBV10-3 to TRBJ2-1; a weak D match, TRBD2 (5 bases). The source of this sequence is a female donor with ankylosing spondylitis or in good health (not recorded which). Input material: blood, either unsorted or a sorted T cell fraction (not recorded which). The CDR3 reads CAISEQRSSYNEQFF. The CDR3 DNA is TGTGCCATCAGTGAGCAGCGGAGCTCCTACAATGAGCAGTTCTTC.